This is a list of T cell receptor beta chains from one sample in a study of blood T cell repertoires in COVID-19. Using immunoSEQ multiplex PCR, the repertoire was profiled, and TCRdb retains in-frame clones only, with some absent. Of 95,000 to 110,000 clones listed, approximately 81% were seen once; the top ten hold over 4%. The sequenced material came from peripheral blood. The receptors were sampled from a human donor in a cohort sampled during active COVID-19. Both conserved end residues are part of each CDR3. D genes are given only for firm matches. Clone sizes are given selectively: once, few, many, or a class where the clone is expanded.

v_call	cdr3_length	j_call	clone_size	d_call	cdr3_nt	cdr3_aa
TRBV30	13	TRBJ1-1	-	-	TGTGCCTGGAGAGCCTGGGGGCTCGGTGAAGCTTTCTTT	CAWRAWGLGEAFF
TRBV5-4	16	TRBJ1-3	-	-	TGTGCCAGCAGCGAACAAACAGGGTCCCCTGGAAACACCATATATTTT	CASSEQTGSPGNTIYF
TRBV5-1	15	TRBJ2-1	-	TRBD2	TGCGCCACCCAGCTGGCGGGGGGCGTAGGTAATGAGCAGTTCTTC	CATQLAGGVGNEQFF
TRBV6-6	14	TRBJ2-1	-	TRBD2	TGTGCCAGCAGTACCACCGGGACTAGACTTGAGCAGTTCTTC	CASSTTGTRLEQFF
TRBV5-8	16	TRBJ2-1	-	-	TGTGCCAGCAGCAAGGGACTGACTCAGACTTACAATGAGCAGTTCTTC	CASSKGLTQTYNEQFF
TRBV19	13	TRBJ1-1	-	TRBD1	TGTGCCAGTAGGCAAGACAGGGAATCTGAAGCTTTCTTT	CASRQDRESEAFF
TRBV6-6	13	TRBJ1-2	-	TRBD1	TGTGCCAGCATCAACAGGGGGGGCCATGGCTACACCTTC	CASINRGGHGYTF
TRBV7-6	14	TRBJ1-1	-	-	TGTGCCAGCAGCAACCAAGGGGGTTTGGAGGAAGCTTTCTTT	CASSNQGGLEEAFF
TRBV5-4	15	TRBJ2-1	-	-	TGTGCCAGCAGCTTGGTTGGGGGGGCCGACAATGAGCAGTTCTTC	CASSLVGGADNEQFF
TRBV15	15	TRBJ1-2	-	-	TGTGCCACCAGCAGAGATTATGGGGCCTCCTATGGCTACACCTTC	CATSRDYGASYGYTF
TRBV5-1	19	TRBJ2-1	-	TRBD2	TGCGCCAGCAGCTCGGGACTAGCGGGAGCGCCGAGCTCCTACAATGAGCAGTTCTTC	CASSSGLAGAPSSYNEQFF
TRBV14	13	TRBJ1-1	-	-	TGTGCCAGCAGCCCCCCGGGGTACACTGAAGCTTTCTTT	CASSPPGYTEAFF
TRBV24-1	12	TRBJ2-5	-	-	TGTGCCACCAGCAGGGGTTTCGAGACCCAGTACTTC	CATSRGFETQYF
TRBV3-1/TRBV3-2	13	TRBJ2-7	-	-	TGTGCCAGCAACCGGAGGGGTACCTACGAGCAGTACTTC	CASNRRGTYEQYF
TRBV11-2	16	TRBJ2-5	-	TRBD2	TGTGCCAGCAGCTTAAGCTCGCCTAGCGGGTCAGAGACCCAGTACTTC	CASSLSSPSGSETQYF
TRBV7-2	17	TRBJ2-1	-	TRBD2	TGTGCCAGCAGCTTGATGAGCGGGAGATGGTCGTACAATGAGCAGTTCTTC	CASSLMSGRWSYNEQFF
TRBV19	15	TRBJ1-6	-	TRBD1	TGTGCCAGTAACCCAACAGGGGGTGACAATTCACCCCTCCACTTT	CASNPTGGDNSPLHF
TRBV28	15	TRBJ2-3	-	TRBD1	TGTGCCAGCAGACTGGACAGGGGGCGAACAGATACGCAGTATTTT	CASRLDRGRTDTQYF
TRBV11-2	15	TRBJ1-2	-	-	TGTGCCAGCAGCTTAGGCCCGGGTTTTAACTATGGCTACACCTTC	CASSLGPGFNYGYTF
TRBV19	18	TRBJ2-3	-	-	TGTGCCAGTAGTATAGCAGAGGGATCGGTCCGAGGGACAGATACGCAGTATTTT	CASSIAEGSVRGTDTQYF
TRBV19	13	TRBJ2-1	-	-	TGTGCCAGTAGTCAACAGGGATTGCGTGAGCAGTTCTTC	CASSQQGLREQFF
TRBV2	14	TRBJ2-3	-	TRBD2	TGTGCCAGCGGGACTAGCGGGAGTCCAGATACGCAGTATTTT	CASGTSGSPDTQYF
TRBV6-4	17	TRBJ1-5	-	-	TGTGCCAGCAGTGACCGGAGAGGCGGCGGTAGCAATCAGCCCCAGCATTTT	CASSDRRGGGSNQPQHF
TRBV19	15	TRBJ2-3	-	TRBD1	TGTGCCAGTAGTACAATAGGGACAGCAAAAGATACGCAGTATTTT	CASSTIGTAKDTQYF
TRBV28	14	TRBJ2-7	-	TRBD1	TGTGCCAGCAGTTTCACTGGACAGGCCTACGAGCAGTACTTC	CASSFTGQAYEQYF
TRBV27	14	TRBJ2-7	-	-	TGTGCCAGCAGTTTGTCTGAGAGCTCCTACGAGCAGTACTTC	CASSLSESSYEQYF
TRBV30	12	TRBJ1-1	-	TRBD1	TGTGCCTGGGACAGGGAGAACACTGAAGCTTTCTTT	CAWDRENTEAFF
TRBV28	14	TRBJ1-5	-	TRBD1	TGTGCCAGCACCGGACAGGGGGCTCAGCAGCCCCAGCATTTT	CASTGQGAQQPQHF
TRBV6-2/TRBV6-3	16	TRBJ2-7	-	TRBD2	TGTGCCAGCAGTTACACTAGCGGGAGATGGGGATACGAGCAGTACTTC	CASSYTSGRWGYEQYF
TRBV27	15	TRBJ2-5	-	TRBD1	TGTGCCAGCAGTTTATCCTGGCAGGGGGCGGAGACCCAGTACTTC	CASSLSWQGAETQYF
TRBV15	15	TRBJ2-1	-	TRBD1	TGTGCCACCAGGAAGGGACAGGGGGCCTACAATGAGCAGTTCTTC	CATRKGQGAYNEQFF
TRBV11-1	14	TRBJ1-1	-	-	TGTGCCAGCAGCCGCCAGGCGGGGGCGAGTGAAGCTTTCTTT	CASSRQAGASEAFF
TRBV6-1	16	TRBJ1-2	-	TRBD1	TGTGCCAGCAGTGACGGACAGGGGATCAGGAACTATGGCTACACCTTC	CASSDGQGIRNYGYTF
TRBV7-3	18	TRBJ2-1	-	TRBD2	TGTGCCAGCAGCACGGGACTAGCGGGAGTCCAGCCGGGAAATGAGCAGTTCTTC	CASSTGLAGVQPGNEQFF
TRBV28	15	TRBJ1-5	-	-	TGTGCCAGCAGTTTCGACGCTCAAGGCGGTCAGCCCCAGCATTTT	CASSFDAQGGQPQHF
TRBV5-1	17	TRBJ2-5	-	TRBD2	TGCGCCAGCAGCTTCGCTCCCGGGACTAGCGGGCGGGAGACCCAGTACTTC	CASSFAPGTSGRETQYF
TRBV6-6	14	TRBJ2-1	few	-	TGTGCCAGCAGGTGGAGCGGAGAGGCGGATGAGCAGTTCTTC	CASRWSGEADEQFF
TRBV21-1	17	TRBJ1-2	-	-	TGTGCCAGCAGTGACCTGGAGCTTAATATCCTCCCACGGGGCTACACCTTC	CASSDLELNILPRGYTF
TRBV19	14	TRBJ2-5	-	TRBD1	TGTGCCAGTAGTGCACAGGGGGTAGAAGAGACCCAGTACTTC	CASSAQGVEETQYF
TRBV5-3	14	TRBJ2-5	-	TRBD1	TGTGCCAGAAGCAGGGACAGGCTTCAAGAGACCCAGTACTTC	CARSRDRLQETQYF
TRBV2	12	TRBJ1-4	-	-	TGTGCCAGCAAGGGGAATGATGAAAAACTGTTTTTT	CASKGNDEKLFF
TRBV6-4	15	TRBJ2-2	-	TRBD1	TGTGCCAGCAGTGGGACAGGGCATGGCACCGGGGAGCTGTTTTTT	CASSGTGHGTGELFF
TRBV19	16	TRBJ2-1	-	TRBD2	TGTGCCAGTAGTCGCCTCGCGGGAGAATCCTACAATGAGCAGTTCTTC	CASSRLAGESYNEQFF
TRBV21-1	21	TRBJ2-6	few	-	TGTGCCAGCAGCAAAAGAGTAGGAAACAGCTGTGAATCCTCTGGGGCCAACGTCCTGACTTTC	CASSKRVGNSCESSGANVLTF
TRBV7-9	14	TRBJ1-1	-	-	TGTGCCAGCAGCTTAGAGGGGTCCGCGACTGAAGCTTTCTTT	CASSLEGSATEAFF
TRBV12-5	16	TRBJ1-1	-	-	TGTGCTAGTGGTTTGGTACTGGATGGGGGAGGGACTGAAGCTTTCTTT	CASGLVLDGGGTEAFF